This is a list of T cell receptor beta chains from one sample in a study of T-cell reconstitution after alpha-beta-depleted transplantation in children. MiXCR, applied by TCRdb to the PCR reads, yields one record per CDR3 protein. The table has about 410,000 distinct CDR3 sequences, roughly 20% seen once. The source was PBMCs from the stem cell graft donor, collected from the stem cell graft. The receptors were gathered from a human donor who donated a stem cell graft to a child with acute myeloid leukemia. Both conserved end residues are part of each CDR3. The D gene is left open where the match is weak. For some rows the clone size is stated as once, few or many, or as a class when expanded; others skip it.

d_gene	j_gene	v_gene	abundance	CDR3nt	CDR3aa
NA	TRBJ2-7	TRBV20-1	NA	TGCAGTGCTAGACTACAATCGACCTACGAGCAGTACTTC	CSARLQSTYEQYF
TRBD1	TRBJ1-6	TRBV12-3/TRBV12-4	NA	TGTGCCAGCAGTTTGGGGACAGGGATTAATTCACCCCTCCACTTT	CASSLGTGINSPLHF
TRBD2	TRBJ2-7	TRBV20-1	many	TGCAGTGCTAGAGGGCTAGCGGGAGGAGATGAGCAGTACTTC	CSARGLAGGDEQYF
TRBD2	TRBJ2-5	TRBV20-1	many	TGCAGTGCTAGATCCGGAGCGGGAGGAGAGACCCAGTACTTC	CSARSGAGGETQYF
TRBD1	TRBJ2-5	TRBV28	NA	TGTGCCAGCAGTTTACCTGGCAGGGGGAGAGAGACCCAGTACTTC	CASSLPGRGRETQYF
TRBD2	TRBJ2-1	TRBV20-1	NA	TGCAGTGCTCGTGGTAGCGGGAGGATCTACAATGAGCAGTTCTTC	CSARGSGRIYNEQFF
NA	TRBJ2-5	TRBV5-1	few	TGCGCCAGCAGCTTGGGCCTAGTGGTAGCAGAGACCCAGTACTTC	CASSLGLVVAETQYF
NA	TRBJ2-7	TRBV20-1	few	TGCAGTGCTAGAGATAACGTCCCTAGATCCTACGAGCAGTACTTC	CSARDNVPRSYEQYF
NA	TRBJ2-3	TRBV11-2	few	TGTGCCAGCAGCTTAGATTGGGGGGATACGCAGTATTTT	CASSLDWGDTQYF
TRBD2	TRBJ2-1	TRBV4-3	many	TGCGCCAGCAGCCAAGATCTATATATGGGACTAGCGTCCAATGAGCAGTTCTTC	CASSQDLYMGLASNEQFF
NA	TRBJ1-3	TRBV27	NA	TGTGCCAGCAGTGCGCTAACCCCCAGGGGAGCATCTGGAAACACCATATATTTT	CASSALTPRGASGNTIYF
TRBD2	TRBJ2-7	TRBV15	few	TGTGCCACCAGCAGAGATCAACTAGCGGGAGGAAGCGAGCAGTACTTC	CATSRDQLAGGSEQYF
TRBD2	TRBJ2-7	TRBV12-3/TRBV12-4	NA	TGTGCCAGCAGTTTCGGAGCGGGAAAGGACTTC	CASSFGAGKDF
TRBD2	TRBJ2-1	TRBV5-1	many	TGCGCCAGCAGAATAGCGGGAGACAATGAGCAGTTCTTC	CASRIAGDNEQFF
NA	TRBJ2-5	TRBV20-1	NA	TGCAGTGCTAGTTTTCGGGGTTGGGAGACCCAGTACTTC	CSASFRGWETQYF
NA	TRBJ2-7	TRBV12-3/TRBV12-4	few	TGTGCCAGCAGTCCCTTAACGGGGGTACCCTACGAGCAGTACTTC	CASSPLTGVPYEQYF
NA	TRBJ2-6	TRBV27	NA	TGTGCCAGCAGACAGCTCTCCTCTGGGGCCAACGTCCTGACTTTC	CASRQLSSGANVLTF
NA	TRBJ2-1	TRBV9	few	TGTGCCAGCAGCGTAGGGACGAGCTCCTACAATGAGCAGTTCTTC	CASSVGTSSYNEQFF
NA	TRBJ2-7	TRBV6-1	few	TGTGCCAGCATCGGTCAGAATCCCTACGAGCAGTACTTC	CASIGQNPYEQYF
TRBD1	TRBJ2-2	TRBV11-2	NA	TGTGCCAGCAGCTTTACTCCGGGACAGGGTCAGAATACCGGGGAGCTGTTTTTT	CASSFTPGQGQNTGELFF
TRBD2	TRBJ2-7	TRBV11-2	few	TGTGCCAGCAGCTTAGACCCTAGCGGGAGGCCTTCCTACGAGCAGTACTTC	CASSLDPSGRPSYEQYF
NA	TRBJ2-7	TRBV4-2	NA	TGTGCCAGCAGCCAAAGCGGGTATGAGCAGTACTTC	CASSQSGYEQYF
NA	TRBJ2-2	TRBV5-1	NA	TGCGCCAGCAGCCCGCGAGCTACAACGAACACCGGGGAGCTGTTTTTT	CASSPRATTNTGELFF
NA	TRBJ2-7	TRBV28	NA	TGTGCCAGCAGCCGCCCAAAGGTGATCTACGAGCAGTACTTC	CASSRPKVIYEQYF
NA	TRBJ2-3	TRBV20-1	many	TGCAGTGCGCCTAGTAGCGGCACAGATACGCAGTATTTT	CSAPSSGTDTQYF
NA	TRBJ1-5	TRBV12-3/TRBV12-4	few	TGTGCCAGCAGATTCGCTGGGGGTGTTGGCAATCAGCCCCAGCATTTT	CASRFAGGVGNQPQHF
NA	TRBJ1-1	TRBV20-1	few	TGCAGTGCTAGAGATATTGCAGGGGCATTGGAGAACACTGAAGCTTTCTTT	CSARDIAGALENTEAFF
TRBD2	TRBJ2-1	TRBV20-1	many	TGCAGTGCCGTGGGGTTGGGCGGGGGATACAATGAGCAGTTCTTC	CSAVGLGGGYNEQFF
TRBD1	TRBJ1-2	TRBV24-1	NA	TGTGCCACCAGTGATCCGGGACAGGGGGCGAACGGCTACACCTTC	CATSDPGQGANGYTF
NA	TRBJ2-1	TRBV9	NA	TGTGCCAGCAGCGAGGAGGGGGAGCTTTACAATGAGCAGTTCTTC	CASSEEGELYNEQFF
NA	TRBJ1-5	TRBV12-3/TRBV12-4	many	TGTGCCAGCAGTTTAGAGGCAGGGACACTCAATCAGCCCCAGCATTTT	CASSLEAGTLNQPQHF
NA	TRBJ1-6	TRBV20-1	many	TGCAGTGCTAGAGATATATACGGGGGACTGGGGAATTCACCCCTCCACTTT	CSARDIYGGLGNSPLHF
NA	TRBJ2-5	TRBV19	NA	TGTGCCAGTAGTATCGGCGACCGACGTGAGACCCAGTACTTC	CASSIGDRRETQYF
NA	TRBJ1-2	TRBV20-1	many	TGCAGTGCTAGAAGTGGAAACAGGGCTAACTATGGCTACACCTTC	CSARSGNRANYGYTF
NA	TRBJ2-7	TRBV3-1	NA	TGTGCCAGCAGCCAACTCGACAGGTTCTCCTACGAGCAGTACTTC	CASSQLDRFSYEQYF
TRBD2	TRBJ2-7	TRBV20-1	NA	TGCAGTGGTAGGGGACTAGCGGACTCCTACGAGCAGTACTTC	CSGRGLADSYEQYF
NA	TRBJ1-1	TRBV10-3	NA	TGTGCCATCAGTGAGAGGGGAGTGGAAACTGAAGCTTTCTTT	CAISERGVETEAFF
NA	TRBJ1-1	TRBV12-3/TRBV12-4	NA	TGTGCCAGCAGTTCCGCAGGGGAACTCACTGAAGCTTTCTTT	CASSSAGELTEAFF
NA	TRBJ2-1	TRBV20-1	NA	TGCAGTTGGACGGGAGCGGGCAATGAGCAGTTCTTC	CSWTGAGNEQFF
NA	TRBJ2-6	TRBV27	many	TGTGCCAGCAGCGCGACAGGTCCCGGGGCCAACGTCCTGACTTTC	CASSATGPGANVLTF
TRBD1	TRBJ2-2	TRBV6-5	NA	TGTGCCAGCAGTTACTCCTGGGACAGGCCGGCCGGGGAGCTGTTTTTT	CASSYSWDRPAGELFF
TRBD1	TRBJ2-4	TRBV6-1	NA	TGTGCCAGCAGCCTCGGACAGGGTGAGGGGGCGTTGAACATTCAGTACTTC	CASSLGQGEGALNIQYF
NA	TRBJ1-1	TRBV6-1	NA	TGTGCCAGCAACGCCCGCGCCAGGGCTTGGGATACTGAAGCTTTCTTT	CASNARARAWDTEAFF